This entry lists 32 T cell receptor beta chains sequenced from one sample in a study of T cells after yellow fever vaccination. TCRdb itself ran the 5' RACE reads through MiXCR, one entry per CDR3 protein. The sample lists 450,000 to 550,000 distinct CDR3 sequences, roughly a fifth seen once, with approximately 16% in the top ten. Sequences were derived from PBMCs, sampled less than 25 days after the first yellow fever vaccination. Receptor source: a man aged 18 to 35 who received the YFV17D yellow fever vaccine.

The V call is TRBV4-3, the J call TRBJ1-2; D is ambiguous. Germline V gene lookup returns CDR1 LGHNA and CDR2 YSLEER. This CDR3 has 15 residues. The V end lost 0 bases, the J end lost 0 bases, and 8 bases lay between the germline ends. The CDR3 loop is CASSQEGKANYGYTF. The CDR3 DNA reads as TGCGCCAGCAGCCAAGAGGGCAAGGCTAACTATGGCTACACCTTC.

This clonotype was picked up a small number of times. The chain carries TRBV28 and TRBJ2-6, with D perhaps TRBD1 (6 bases). Trimming cost V 5 bases and J 3 bases, with 11 bases left between them. The CDR3 loop spans 15 amino acids. Germline loops: CDR1 MDHEN, CDR2 SYDVKM. CDR3 sequence: CASSAQGYGANVLTF. For the CDR3, the DNA is TGTGCCAGCAGTGCCCAGGGGTATGGGGCCAACGTCCTGACTTTC.

This chain links TRBV7-2 with TRBJ1-1; D not certain. This CDR3 comprises 12 residues. V shed 5 bases and J shed 3 bases, with 7 bases lying between them. Germline V lookup: CDR1 SGHTA, CDR2 FQGNSA. CDR3 protein: CASSPRDTEAFF. In DNA form, the CDR3 reads TGTGCCAGCAGCCCGAGGGACACTGAAGCTTTCTTT.

This clonotype was seen a handful of times. The V gene is TRBV27, the J gene TRBJ2-7, with 7 nucleotides matching TRBD1. The CDR3 has 15 residues. The junction had 11 bases not matched to a gene; V was cut back by 6 bases and J by 3 bases. Germline-derived CDR1 and CDR2 are MNHEY and SMNVEV (reference sequence). Written as DNA, the CDR3 is TGTGCCAGCAGCCTTGATTGGACAGGCTTCTACGAGCAGTACTTC. Protein product: CASSLDWTGFYEQYF.

This clonotype occurred once. This chain connects TRBV15 to TRBJ2-3; TRBD2 matches at 7 bases. The CDR3 contains 16 residues. The V segment lost 1 base and the J segment 1 base; nucleotides outside the gene matches: 5. Per germline, CDR1 LNHNV and CDR2 YYDKDF (reference sequence). The CDR3 DNA sequence: TGTGCCACCAGCAGAGGGATGGGGGGGGGCACAGATACGCAGTATTTT. Its protein product is CATSRGMGGGTDTQYF.

This clonotype was recorded a few times. The chain joins TRBV7-8 to TRBJ2-5, with 7 bases aligning to TRBD2. Germline values: CDR1 SGHVS, CDR2 FQNEAQ. The junction had 6 bases not matched to a gene; V was cut back by 3 bases and J by 2 bases. This CDR3 spans 15 amino acids. CDR3 sequence: CASSFLTSTQETQYF. CDR3 coding DNA: TGTGCCAGCAGCTTCCTGACTAGCACTCAAGAGACCCAGTACTTC.

The rearrangement links TRBV5-5 to TRBJ2-2, with a tentative D call TRBD2 (6 bases). The V end was cut by 4 bases, the J end by 7 bases, with 23 bases between. There are 17 residues in the CDR3. The germline V gene has CDR1 SGHKS and CDR2 YYEKEE (reference sequence). CDR3 nucleotide sequence: TGTGCCAGCAGCCCACTTGGTACTAGCCGTAGGGACGGGGAGCTGTTTTTT. Translated, it gives CASSPLGTSRRDGELFF.

The chain uses TRBV28 and TRBJ2-1; TRBD1 is a possible D gene (6 bases). From germline, CDR1 is MDHEN and CDR2 SYDVKM. This CDR3 contains 15 residues. V was trimmed by 8 bases and J by 5 bases, leaving 19 bases between them. CDR3: CASCHGGDPDNEQFF. Written as DNA, the CDR3 is TGTGCCAGCTGCCATGGGGGCGACCCTGACAATGAGCAGTTCTTC.

The rearrangement uses TRBV11-2 and TRBJ2-2, with D uncertain. The CDR3 is made up of 13 amino acids. The germline V gene has CDR1 SGHAT and CDR2 FQNNGV. The germline V and J ends were trimmed by 5 bases and 4 bases, with 8 bases remaining between them. In nucleotides, the CDR3 is TGTGCCAGCAGCCTTCAACGCACCGGGGAGCTGTTTTTT. Its translation: CASSLQRTGELFF.

The V and J genes are TRBV6-5 and TRBJ1-6; D may be TRBD1 (5 bases). Germline CDR1 MNHEY, CDR2 SVGAGI. Trimming pared 2 bases from V and 7 bases from J, leaving 12 bases between. The CDR3 runs to 15 residues. The CDR3 DNA reads TGTGCCAGCAGTTACGGGGGTCGCCCGAATTCACCCCTCCACTTT. The encoded protein is CASSYGGRPNSPLHF.

This clonotype came up a few times. The chain links TRBV27 to TRBJ1-6, with D possibly TRBD1 on 5 matching bases. Germline CDR1 and CDR2: MNHEY and SMNVEV (reference sequence). CDR3 size: 15 residues. Trimming removed 6 bases from V and 6 bases from J, with 15 bases in between. This chain's CDR3 is CASRTPGTPNSPLHF. CDR3 DNA sequence: TGTGCCAGCAGGACCCCGGGGACCCCTAATTCACCCCTCCACTTT.

This chain connects TRBV7-2 to TRBJ1-1, with D perhaps matching TRBD1 (5 bases). The germline V and J ends were trimmed by 5 bases and 8 bases, with 18 bases remaining between them. The CDR3 contains 14 residues. CDR1 SGHTA and CDR2 FQGNSA come from the germline V gene. The CDR3 sequence: CASSVGPTVGEAFF. The CDR3 DNA reads as TGTGCCAGCAGCGTGGGACCGACTGTTGGAGAAGCTTTCTTT.

This clonotype was counted ten times or more. The J gene is TRBJ2-3, the V gene TRBV7-2, with 7 bases fitting TRBD1. Germline loops: CDR1 SGHTA, CDR2 FQGNSA. The V gene end was trimmed by 6 bases and the J gene end by 2 bases; junction bases not matched to a gene: 8. This CDR3 comprises 15 residues. The CDR3, as DNA: TGTGCCAGCAGTCCTGCTAGGGGGCCCACAGATACGCAGTATTTT. This codes for CASSPARGPTDTQYF.

This clonotype was detected only a few times. The V and J genes are TRBV28 and TRBJ1-4, with D possibly TRBD1 on 5 matching bases. The V gene's germline CDR1 is MDHEN and CDR2 SYDVKM. The V end was cut by 2 bases, the J end by 8 bases, with 12 bases between. The CDR3 runs to 14 residues. The DNA of the CDR3 is TGTGCCAGCAGTTTACGGGGACGGCAAGAAAAACTGTTTTTT. Translated: CASSLRGRQEKLFF.

The chain employs TRBV19 and TRBJ2-1; D is possibly TRBD1 (6 bases). Trimming shortened V by 3 bases and J by 8 bases, and 23 bases separated the two germline ends. Germline V gene data show CDR1 as LNHDA and CDR2 as SQIVND (reference sequence). This CDR3 comprises 17 residues. This CDR3 is CASSMWGRRTPGHEQFF. DNA of the CDR3: TGTGCCAGTAGTATGTGGGGGCGCCGAACACCTGGTCATGAGCAGTTCTTC.

This clonotype was counted a few times. The chain couples TRBV5-6 to TRBJ2-1; D is ambiguous. The CDR3 sequence is 15 residues long. The V end lost 5 bases, the J end lost 0 bases, and 12 bases lay between the germline ends. Germline V gene sequence: CDR1 SGHDT, CDR2 YYEEEE. The CDR3 region has the DNA TGTGCCAGCAGTAGAGGCATGAACTCCTACAATGAGCAGTTCTTC. Its protein is CASSRGMNSYNEQFF.

V gene TRBV6-1 combines with J gene TRBJ2-3; 7 bases agree with TRBD2. The J segment lost 6 bases and the V segment lost 8 bases, leaving 8 bases of the junction unmatched. CDR1 MNHNS and CDR2 SASEGT come from the germline V gene. The CDR3 is made up of 13 amino acids. CDR3 nucleotides: TGTGCCAGCGGGGACTATAAAAGCGATACGCAGTATTTT. Translation: CASGDYKSDTQYF.

This clonotype was seen a few times. This rearrangement joins TRBV4-3 to TRBJ2-3; D may be TRBD1 or TRBD2 (6 bases each). This CDR3 region has 15 residues. With 1 base removed from V and 7 bases from J, the gap between germline ends came to 15 bases. Looked up from germline, CDR1 is LGHNA and CDR2 is YSLEER. This chain's CDR3 is CASSQVNEGGYTQYF. CDR3 coding DNA: TGCGCCAGCAGCCAAGTCAACGAGGGGGGATATACGCAGTATTTT.

This clonotype has only a few counts. This chain joins TRBV9 and TRBJ2-3, with D perhaps matching TRBD1 or TRBD2 (5 bases each). V was shortened by 1 base and J by 5 bases, with 11 bases between the two germline ends. CDR3 size: 14 residues. In germline, CDR1 is SGDLS, CDR2 YYNGEE. CDR3 in DNA: TGTGCCAGCAGCGTAAGGGACGTTATAGATACGCAGTATTTT. Protein: CASSVRDVIDTQYF.

The V and J genes are TRBV29-1 and TRBJ1-1, with 7 bases identical to TRBD1. This CDR3 comprises 14 residues. Germline V lookup: CDR1 SQVTM, CDR2 ANQGSEA. V lost 2 bases and J lost 7; bases outside the gene matches: 10. CDR3 residues: CSVEKSGTEFEAFF. CDR3 DNA sequence: TGCAGCGTTGAAAAATCCGGGACAGAATTTGAAGCTTTCTTT. The full variable domain, completed using reference TRBV29-1 and TRBJ1-1, is SAVISQKPSRDICQRGTSLTIQCQVDSQVTMMFWYRQQPGQSLTLIATANQGSEATYESGFVIDKFPISRPNLTFSTLTVSNMSPEDSSIYLCSVEKSGTEFEAFFGQGTRLTVV.

The chain joins TRBV7-2 to TRBJ2-1; 8 bases line up with TRBD2. The CDR3 is 18 amino acids. The J segment lost 1 base and the V segment lost 0 bases, leaving 8 bases of the junction unmatched. Germline CDR1 and CDR2: SGHTA and FQGNSA. DNA for the CDR3: TGTGCCAGCAGCTTAGCGCCGGCGGGGGGCAGTTCCTACAATGAGCAGTTCTTC. It translates to CASSLAPAGGSSYNEQFF.

This clonotype was seen a few times. CDR3 protein: CASSYDWAYNEQFF. The CDR3, as DNA: TGTGCCAGCAGTTATGACTGGGCCTACAATGAGCAGTTCTTC. This chain uses TRBV6-2 or TRBV6-3 with TRBJ2-1, with D unclear. The V end lost 3 bases, the J end lost 2 bases, and 8 bases lay between the germline ends. The germline V gene has CDR1 MNHEY and CDR2 SVGEGT. There are 14 residues in the CDR3.

This clonotype was counted only a few times. The rearrangement links TRBV7-2 to TRBJ2-2; TRBD2 might be the D (5 bases). Germline V gives CDR1 SGHTA, CDR2 FQGNSA. The CDR3 runs to 14 residues. The ends were cut back, 3 bases at V and 1 base at J, with 6 bases in the middle. CDR3 in DNA: TGTGCCAGCAGCTTGGACTGGAACACCGGGGAGCTGTTTTTT. Translated: CASSLDWNTGELFF.

This clonotype was detected only once. The chain carries TRBV5-1 and TRBJ2-2; 7 nucleotides agree with TRBD2. From germline, CDR1 is SGHRS and CDR2 YFSETQ. The ends lost 3 bases at V and 4 bases at J; junction bases unmatched: 3. The CDR3 extends over 14 amino acids. The CDR3 spells CASSYGTTTGELFF. The CDR3 nucleotides are TGCGCCAGCAGCTATGGGACTACCACCGGGGAGCTGTTTTTT.

This clonotype came up a few times. The J gene is TRBJ2-3, the V gene TRBV6-2 or TRBV6-3; 10 bases line up with TRBD2. CDR1 is MNHEY and CDR2 is SVGEGT in the germline V gene. The CDR3 sequence is 17 residues long. V lost 4 bases, J lost 2 bases, and 9 bases stayed unmatched. For the CDR3, the DNA is TGTGCCAGCAGTTTCCGAACTAGCGGGGAGAACACAGATACGCAGTATTTT. This translates into CASSFRTSGENTDTQYF.

V usage is TRBV20-1 and J usage is TRBJ2-4; TRBD1 or TRBD2 may be the D gene (5 bases each). This CDR3 spans 15 amino acids. The V and J ends lost 3 bases and 3 bases respectively, with 15 bases between them. Per the germline V gene, CDR1 is DFQATT and CDR2 is SNEGSKA (reference sequence). CDR3 amino acids: CSASHEGWGKNIQYF. CDR3 sequence (DNA): TGCAGTGCTAGCCACGAGGGGTGGGGCAAAAACATTCAGTACTTC.

J is TRBJ2-1 and V is TRBV5-5; 13 bases map to TRBD2. The J segment lost 7 bases and the V segment lost 4 bases, leaving 5 bases of the junction unmatched. Germline-derived CDR1 and CDR2 are SGHKS and YYEKEE (reference sequence). The CDR3 has 15 amino acids. The CDR3 is CASSIRLAGGNEQFF. DNA for the CDR3: TGTGCCAGCAGCATAAGACTAGCGGGGGGAAATGAGCAGTTCTTC.

This clonotype was seen only a few times. The rearrangement links TRBV7-2 to TRBJ2-6; D unresolved. V gave up 0 bases and J gave up 0 bases, with 12 bases separating them. CDR1 is SGHTA and CDR2 is FQGNSA in the germline V gene. The CDR3 runs to 18 residues. The CDR3: CASSLASVQSSGANVLTF. The CDR3 DNA is TGTGCCAGCAGCTTAGCGTCCGTTCAGAGCTCTGGGGCCAACGTCCTGACTTTC.

The rearrangement joins TRBV4-1 to TRBJ2-5, with D perhaps matching TRBD1 (5 bases). The CDR3 consists of 13 residues. Trimming cost V 2 bases and J 5 bases, with 9 bases left between them. Per germline, CDR1 MGHRA and CDR2 YSYEKL. In DNA form, the CDR3 reads TGCGCCAGCAGCCAAATGACAGTTGAGACCCAGTACTTC. It specifies CASSQMTVETQYF.

This clonotype appeared a few times. In nucleotides, the CDR3 is TGCAGTGCCTTGGGACAGCACACTGAAGCTTTCTTT. Its protein is CSALGQHTEAFF. The V call is TRBV20-1, the J call TRBJ1-1, with 7 positions matching TRBD1. CDR1 DFQATT and CDR2 SNEGSKA come from the germline V gene (reference sequence). The CDR3 has 12 residues. The trim removed 6 bases at V and 3 bases at J, leaving 4 bases unmatched.

V usage is TRBV12-3 or TRBV12-4 and J usage is TRBJ2-3; possible D gene TRBD1, 5 bases. CDR3 length: 14 amino acids. V lost 8 bases and J lost 2, with 14 bases in between. The CDR3 loop is CASLRRGLTDTQYF. CDR3 coding DNA: TGTGCCAGCCTTAGAAGGGGCCTCACAGATACGCAGTATTTT.

The rearrangement uses TRBV7-9 and TRBJ2-2; 7 bases are a match to TRBD1. The CDR3 covers 17 residues. Germline V gene lookup returns CDR1 SEHNR and CDR2 FQNEAQ (reference sequence). V dropped 5 bases and J dropped 1; count of bases not matched to a gene: 10. The DNA of the CDR3 is TGTGCCAGCAGCCTAGTGTACGGGACAGAGAACACCGGGGAGCTGTTTTTT. Translating gives CASSLVYGTENTGELFF. Full variable domain (remainder filled in from reference TRBV7-9 and TRBJ2-2): DTGVSQNPRHKITKRGQNVTFRCDPISEHNRLYWYRQTLGQGPEFLTYFQNEAQLEKSRLLSDRFSAERPKGSFSTLEIQRTEQGDSAMYLCASSLVYGTENTGELFFGEGSRLTVL.